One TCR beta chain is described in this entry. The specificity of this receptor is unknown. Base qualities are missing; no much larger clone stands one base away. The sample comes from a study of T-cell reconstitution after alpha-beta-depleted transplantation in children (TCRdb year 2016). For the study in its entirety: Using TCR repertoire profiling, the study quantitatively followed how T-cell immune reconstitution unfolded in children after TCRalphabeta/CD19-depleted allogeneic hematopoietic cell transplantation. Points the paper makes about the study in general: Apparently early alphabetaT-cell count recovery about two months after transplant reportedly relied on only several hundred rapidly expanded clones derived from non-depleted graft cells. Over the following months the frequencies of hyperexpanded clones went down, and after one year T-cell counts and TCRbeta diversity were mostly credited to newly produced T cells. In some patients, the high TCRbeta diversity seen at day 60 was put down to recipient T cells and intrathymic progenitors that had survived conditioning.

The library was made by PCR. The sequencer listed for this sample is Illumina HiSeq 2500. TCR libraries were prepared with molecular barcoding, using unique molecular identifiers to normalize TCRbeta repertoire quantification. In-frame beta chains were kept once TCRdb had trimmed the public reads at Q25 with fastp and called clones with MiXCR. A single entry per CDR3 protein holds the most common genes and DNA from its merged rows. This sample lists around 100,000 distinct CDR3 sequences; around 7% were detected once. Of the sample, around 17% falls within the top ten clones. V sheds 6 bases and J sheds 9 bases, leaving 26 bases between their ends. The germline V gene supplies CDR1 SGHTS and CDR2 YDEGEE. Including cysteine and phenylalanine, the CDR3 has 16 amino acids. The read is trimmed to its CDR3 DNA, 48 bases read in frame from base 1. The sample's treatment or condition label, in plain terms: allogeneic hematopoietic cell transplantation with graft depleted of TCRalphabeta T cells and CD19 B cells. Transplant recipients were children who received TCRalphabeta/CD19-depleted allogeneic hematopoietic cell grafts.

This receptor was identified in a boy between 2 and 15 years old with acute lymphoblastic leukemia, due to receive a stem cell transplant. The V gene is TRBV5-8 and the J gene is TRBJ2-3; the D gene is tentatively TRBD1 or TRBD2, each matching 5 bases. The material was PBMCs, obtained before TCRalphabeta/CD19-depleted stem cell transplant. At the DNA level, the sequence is TGTGCCAGCAACGCCCCCCCCGGGGCTCTTATGGAAACGCAGTATTTT. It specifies CASNAPPGALMETQYF. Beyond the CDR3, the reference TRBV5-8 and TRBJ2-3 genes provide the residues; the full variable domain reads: EAGVTQSPTHLIKTRGQQATLRCSPISGHTSVYWYQQALGLGLQFLLWYDEGEERNRGNFPPRFSGRQFPNYSSELNVNALELEDSALYLCASNAPPGALMETQYFGPGTRLTVL.